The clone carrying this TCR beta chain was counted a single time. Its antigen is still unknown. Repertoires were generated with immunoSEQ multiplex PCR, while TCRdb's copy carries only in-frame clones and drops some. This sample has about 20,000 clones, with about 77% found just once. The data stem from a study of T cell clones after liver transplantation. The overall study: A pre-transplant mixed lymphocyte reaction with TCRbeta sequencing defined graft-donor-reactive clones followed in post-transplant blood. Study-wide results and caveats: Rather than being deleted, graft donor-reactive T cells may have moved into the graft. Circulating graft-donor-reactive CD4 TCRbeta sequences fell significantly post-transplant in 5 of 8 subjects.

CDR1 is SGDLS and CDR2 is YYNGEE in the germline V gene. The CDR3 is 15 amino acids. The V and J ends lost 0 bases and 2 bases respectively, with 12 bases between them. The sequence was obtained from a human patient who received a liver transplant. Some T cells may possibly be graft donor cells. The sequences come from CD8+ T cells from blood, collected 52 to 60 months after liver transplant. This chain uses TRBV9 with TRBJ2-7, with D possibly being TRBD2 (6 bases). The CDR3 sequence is CASSVGALATYEQYF. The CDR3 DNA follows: TGTGCCAGCAGCGTAGGGGCACTAGCAACCTACGAGCAGTACTTC.